At least ten counts were recorded for the clone carrying this T cell receptor beta chain. What it binds is not known. These data originate in a study of molecular identifiers for immune sequencing clone quantification. Points from the study as a whole: Highly expanded clone sizes could end up underestimated if a barcode were shared by identical TCR molecules. In naive cells, clones above 20 RNA copies held under 1% of molecules, whereas in effector cells they held over 97%.

TCRdb recomputed calls from the PCR reads with MiXCR, one row per CDR3 protein. The table shows approximately 670,000 distinct CDR3 sequences, with just under 20% occurring only once. Libraries of naive CD8 T cells were made from roughly 20,000 to 1,000,000 sorted cells. They used 10%, 30% or 50% RNA. CD8+CD4-CCR7+CD45RA+ cells were sorted as naive CD8 T cells. Looked up from germline, CDR1 is SGHTA and CDR2 is FQGNSA. The CDR3 has 12 residues. Between the trimmed V and J ends, which lost 5 bases and 12 bases, there was a span of 13 bases. Specimen: naive CD8+ T cells from blood, with Jurkat cell RNA spiked in. This sample's subset: FACS-sorted CD8+CD4-CCR7+CD45RA+ naive T cells. This rearrangement joins TRBV7-2 to TRBJ1-4; possibly TRBD1 for D (5 bases). This clonotype originated in a human donor in good health. Some libraries in this study had Jurkat cell RNA spiked in. CDR3 DNA sequence: TGTGCCAGCAGCCACGGAGGAGGGGAACTGTTTTTT. Translation gives CASSHGGGELFF.